This is a list of T cell receptor beta chains from one sample in a study of siplizumab effects on memory and regulatory T cells. The data were produced by immunoSEQ multiplex PCR, yet TCRdb's version contains in-frame clones alone and is incomplete. The data contain some 110,000 clones, around 94% of them singletons. The specimen sequenced was non-Treg CD4+ T cells sorted from blood. The receptor source for this set is a human donor in good health. The CDR3 runs from the conserved cysteine through the conserved F or W. The D gene is left open where the match is weak. Size values are once, few and many counts, or a class for expanded clones, and some rows have none.

size	D	V	J	length	CDR3	DNA
-	TRBD2	TRBV9	TRBJ2-1	16	CASSASGTSGYNEQFF	TGTGCCAGCAGCGCTTCCGGGACTAGCGGTTACAATGAGCAGTTCTTC
-	TRBD1	TRBV7-2	TRBJ1-4	12	CASSLGQGKLFF	TGTGCCAGCAGCCTAGGACAGGGGAAACTGTTTTTT
-	TRBD2	TRBV4-2	TRBJ2-1	17	CASSQAPLAGAYNEQFF	TGTGCCAGCAGCCAAGCCCCTCTAGCGGGAGCGTACAATGAGCAGTTCTTC
-	-	TRBV6-6	TRBJ1-5	13	CASRLDVGQPQHF	TGTGCCAGCAGACTAGACGTCGGTCAGCCCCAGCATTTT
-	TRBD1	TRBV2	TRBJ2-1	15	CASSVGQVLYNEQFF	TGTGCCAGCAGTGTCGGACAGGTTCTGTACAATGAGCAGTTCTTC
-	-	TRBV9	TRBJ2-3	16	CASSVDEEGYTDTQYF	TGTGCCAGCAGCGTAGATGAGGAGGGGTACACAGATACGCAGTATTTT
-	-	TRBV25-1	TRBJ2-3	16	CASSDPPSKGTDTQYF	TGTGCCAGCAGTGACCCCCCGTCCAAGGGGACAGATACGCAGTATTTT
-	TRBD2	TRBV19	TRBJ2-7	15	CASSRLAGSSYEQYF	TGTGCCAGTAGTCGACTAGCAGGCAGCTCCTACGAGCAGTACTTC
once	-	TRBV5-1	TRBJ2-7	14	CASSYSIGRYEQYF	TGCGCCAGCAGCTACTCGATCGGCCGTTACGAGCAGTACTTC
-	-	TRBV10-1	TRBJ2-2	14	CASRGLWNTGELFF	TGCGCCAGCAGGGGACTTTGGAACACCGGGGAGCTGTTTTTT
-	TRBD1	TRBV6-5	TRBJ2-2	15	CASTRQGGNTGELFF	TGTGCCAGCACCCGACAGGGGGGAAACACCGGGGAGCTGTTTTTT
-	TRBD1	TRBV2	TRBJ2-2	16	CASSVDRTGGTGELFF	TGTGCCAGCAGTGTCGATAGGACAGGGGGAACCGGGGAGCTGTTTTTT
-	-	TRBV5-1	TRBJ2-1	14	CASSTLEGNNEQFF	TGCGCCAGCAGCACCCTCGAAGGGAACAATGAGCAGTTCTTC
-	TRBD2	TRBV5-1	TRBJ2-5	16	CASSPLPSGAGQTQYF	TGCGCCAGCAGCCCCTTGCCTAGCGGGGCCGGACAGACCCAGTACTTC
-	TRBD1	TRBV5-6	TRBJ1-6	16	CASSPRQTGGNSPLHF	TGTGCCAGCAGCCCACGACAGACAGGGGGCAATTCACCCCTCCACTTT
-	-	TRBV6-5	TRBJ1-5	13	CASSRTGDQPQHF	TGTGCCAGCAGTCGAACGGGGGACCAGCCCCAGCATTTT
-	-	TRBV7-3	TRBJ2-2	15	CASRAGTMGTGELFF	TGTGCCAGCAGAGCCGGGACGATGGGGACCGGGGAGCTGTTTTTT
-	-	TRBV7-9	TRBJ2-1	17	CASSPRGAPSSYNEQFF	TGTGCCAGCAGCCCCCGTGGCGCTCCGTCGTCCTACAATGAGCAGTTCTTC
-	TRBD1	TRBV5-6	TRBJ1-4	15	CASSETGVANEKLFF	TGTGCCAGCAGCGAAACAGGGGTGGCTAATGAAAAACTGTTTTTT
-	-	TRBV19	TRBJ1-2	12	CASKGDGYGYTF	TGTGCCAGTAAGGGAGACGGCTATGGCTACACCTTC
-	-	TRBV5-1	TRBJ2-7	13	CASSLEGFYEQYF	TGCGCCAGCAGCTTGGAAGGATTTTACGAGCAGTACTTC
once	TRBD2	TRBV7-3	TRBJ2-3	13	CASSLREGDTQYF	TGTGCCAGCAGCTTAAGGGAGGGGGATACGCAGTATTTT
-	TRBD2	TRBV19	TRBJ2-7	15	CASSQRDLSSYEQYF	TGTGCCAGTAGTCAGCGGGACTTGAGCTCCTACGAGCAGTACTTC
-	TRBD1	TRBV5-5	TRBJ1-2	13	CASRGTGNYGYTF	TGTGCCAGCAGGGGGACAGGGAACTATGGCTACACCTTC
-	-	TRBV6-6	TRBJ1-5	14	CASSYSRFSQPQHF	TGTGCCAGCAGTTACTCGAGGTTTTCTCAGCCCCAGCATTTT
-	-	TRBV30	TRBJ1-5	13	CAWSDHTDQPQHF	TGTGCCTGGAGTGATCACACCGATCAGCCCCAGCATTTT
-	-	TRBV7-5	TRBJ2-5	15	CARSFGRGDQETQYF	TGTGCCAGAAGCTTCGGCAGGGGTGATCAAGAGACCCAGTACTTC
-	-	TRBV6-1	TRBJ1-1	13	CASSPIAATEAFF	TGTGCCAGCAGTCCCATTGCCGCCACTGAAGCTTTCTTT
-	TRBD1	TRBV25-1	TRBJ2-3	14	CASTSTGLPDTQYF	TGTGCCAGCACCTCGACAGGGCTGCCAGATACGCAGTATTTT
-	-	TRBV5-4	TRBJ1-2	14	CASSLGGSSYGYTF	TGTGCCAGCAGCTTGGGAGGCAGTTCTTATGGCTACACCTTC
-	-	TRBV6-5	TRBJ2-7	13	CASSRTGTYEQYF	TGTGCCAGCAGCCGTACAGGGACCTACGAGCAGTACTTC
-	-	TRBV6-4	TRBJ1-2	14	CASSPGLGSYGYTF	TGTGCCAGCAGTCCAGGGCTAGGAAGCTATGGCTACACCTTC
-	-	TRBV27	TRBJ1-2	15	CASSLPVEAGRGYTF	TGTGCCAGCAGTTTACCTGTCGAGGCAGGGAGGGGCTACACCTTC
-	-	TRBV11-2	TRBJ2-2	14	CASSLDRNTGELFF	TGTGCCAGCAGCTTAGATCGCAACACCGGGGAGCTGTTTTTT
-	-	TRBV7-2	TRBJ2-6	13	CACKSGGANVLTF	TGTGCCTGCAAATCGGGTGGGGCCAACGTCCTGACTTTC
-	-	TRBV6-1	TRBJ1-6	12	CASSLGDSPLHF	TGTGCCAGCAGTTTGGGGGATTCACCCCTCCACTTT
-	-	TRBV4-1	TRBJ2-3	16	CASSQDKQGRTDTQYF	TGCGCCAGCAGCCAAGATAAACAGGGCCGCACAGATACGCAGTATTTT
few	-	TRBV2	TRBJ1-5	14	CASTGGGAVQPQHF	TGTGCCAGCACTGGTGGGGGGGCGGTTCAGCCCCAGCATTTT
-	TRBD1	TRBV7-9	TRBJ1-1	15	CASSLKGRGITEAFF	TGTGCCAGCAGCTTGAAGGGCAGGGGGATCACTGAAGCTTTCTTT
-	-	TRBV25-1	TRBJ2-1	12	CASSGEYNEQFF	TGTGCCAGCAGTGGTGAGTACAATGAGCAGTTCTTC